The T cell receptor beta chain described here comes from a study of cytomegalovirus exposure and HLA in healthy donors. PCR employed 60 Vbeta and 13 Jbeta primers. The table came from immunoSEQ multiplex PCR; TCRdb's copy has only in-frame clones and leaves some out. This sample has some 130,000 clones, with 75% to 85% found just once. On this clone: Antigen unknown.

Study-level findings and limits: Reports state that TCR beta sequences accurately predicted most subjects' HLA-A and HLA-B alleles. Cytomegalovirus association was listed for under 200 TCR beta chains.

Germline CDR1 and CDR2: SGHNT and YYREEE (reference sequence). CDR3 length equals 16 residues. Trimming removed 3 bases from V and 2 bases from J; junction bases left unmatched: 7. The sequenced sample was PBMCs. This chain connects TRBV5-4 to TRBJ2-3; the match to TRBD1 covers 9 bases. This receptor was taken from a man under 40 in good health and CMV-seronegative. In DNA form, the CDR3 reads TGTGCCAGCAGCTACCCGACAGGGGGGGACACAGATACGCAGTATTTT. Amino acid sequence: CASSYPTGGDTDTQYF. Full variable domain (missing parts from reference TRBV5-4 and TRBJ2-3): ETGVTQSPTHLIKTRGQQVTLRCSSQSGHNTVSWYQQALGQGPQFIFQYYREEENGRGNFPPRFSGLQFPNYSSELNVNALELDDSALYLCASSYPTGGDTDTQYFGPGTRLTVL.